One sample yielded the 31 T cell receptor beta chains listed below, sequenced in a study of shared clonotypes between healthy human individuals (dated by TCRdb to 2018 to 2020). For the CD8 naive samples, CD45RO-negative cells were positively selected for CCR7, yielding a CD45RA+CCR7+ population from which TemRA cells were excluded. The library was prepared using the immunoSEQ multiplex PCR assay. As stored in TCRdb, this immuneACCESS dataset retains in-frame rearrangements with V and J assigned. A fraction of the clones does not appear; measured against another copy, unresolved V genes explain less than half of the discrepancy, and the remainder lacks a known reason. The sample includes about 610,000 clones, with approximately 96% observed a single time. Of the sample, more than 0.085% is held by the ten largest clones. The specimen was naive CD8+ T cells sorted from blood. The cell subset or site label, as the study defines it: CD45RA+CCR7+. Receptors originate from a woman aged 25 to 39 in good health.

This clone has only one observation. The chain is built from TRBV18 and TRBJ2-7, with 9 bases matching TRBD1. J was trimmed by 7 bases and V by 3 bases; bases with no gene match: 7. CDR1 and CDR2 (germline): KGHSH, LQKENI. There are 14 residues in the CDR3. The CDR3 DNA sequence: TGTGCCAGCTCACCGGGACAGGGATTCGAAGAGCAGTACTTC. Translating gives CASSPGQGFEEQYF. Filled out from reference TRBV18 and TRBJ2-7, the complete variable domain reads NAGVMQNPRHLVRRRGQEARLRCSPMKGHSHVYWYRQLPEEGLKFMVYLQKENIIDESGMPKERFSAEFPKEGPSILRIQQVVRGDSAAYFCASSPGQGFEEQYFGPGTRLTVT.

J is TRBJ2-5 and V is TRBV6-5; 11 bases line up with TRBD1. The CDR3 spans 15 residues. The J segment lost 5 bases and the V segment lost 1 base, leaving 3 bases of the junction unmatched. Per the germline V gene, CDR1 is MNHEY and CDR2 is SVGAGI. CDR3 residues: CASSYWTGGWETQYF. The CDR3 nucleotides read TGTGCCAGCAGTTACTGGACAGGGGGCTGGGAGACCCAGTACTTC.

The CDR3 sequence: CTSSQDSTGRGGGYTF. The CDR3, as DNA: TGCACCAGCAGCCAAGATTCCACAGGGCGAGGGGGAGGCTACACCTTC. The chain couples TRBV1 to TRBJ1-2; the table gives TRBD1 as D, unverified against the DNA. TRBV1 corresponds to a pseudogene. The CDR3 extends over 16 amino acids.

This chain links TRBV5-4 with TRBJ2-3; a possible D gene is TRBD2 (5 bases). The CDR3 extends over 11 amino acids. The V and J ends lost 3 bases and 10 bases respectively, with 9 bases between them. Germline V gives CDR1 SGHNT, CDR2 YYREEE (reference sequence). The CDR3 reads CASSSDWAQYF. As DNA, the CDR3 is TGTGCCAGCAGCTCGGACTGGGCGCAGTATTTT. Variable domain in full (rest from reference TRBV5-4 and TRBJ2-3): ETGVTQSPTHLIKTRGQQVTLRCSSQSGHNTVSWYQQALGQGPQFIFQYYREEENGRGNFPPRFSGLQFPNYSSELNVNALELDDSALYLCASSSDWAQYFGPGTRLTVL.

The chain uses TRBV7-9 and TRBJ2-1; 10 bases are shared with TRBD2. V dropped 3 bases and J dropped 9; count of bases not matched to a gene: 11. Germline values: CDR1 SEHNR, CDR2 FQNEAQ (reference sequence). The CDR3 has 16 amino acids. CDR3 sequence: CASSLIPGLAPGEQFF. CDR3 DNA: TGTGCCAGCAGCTTGATCCCGGGACTAGCGCCCGGTGAGCAGTTCTTC. The variable domain in full, with the rest retrieved from reference TRBV7-9 and TRBJ2-1, is DTGVSQNPRHKITKRGQNVTFRCDPISEHNRLYWYRQTLGQGPEFLTYFQNEAQLEKSRLLSDRFSAERPKGSFSTLEIQRTEQGDSAMYLCASSLIPGLAPGEQFFGPGTRLTVL.

This CDR3 is CASSLERNSYEQYF. The CDR3 DNA reads TGTGCCAGCAGCTTAGAAAGGAACTCCTACGAGCAGTACTTC. The V gene is TRBV13, the J gene TRBJ2-7; D unresolved. The CDR3 runs 14 residues. The V gene's germline CDR1 is PRHDT and CDR2 FYEKMQ (reference sequence). V lost 1 base and J 0 bases, leaving 7 bases between the germline ends.

The rearrangement uses TRBV27 and TRBJ1-2, with unresolved D. This CDR3 is 16 amino acids long. V was cut by 6 bases and J by 4 bases, with 21 bases left in between. Germline values: CDR1 MNHEY, CDR2 SMNVEV (reference sequence). In DNA, the CDR3 is TGTGCCAGCAGGCCCGCCTCACCCACAACTTTCTATGGCTACACCTTC. Its protein is CASRPASPTTFYGYTF.

This chain joins TRBV19 and TRBJ2-3; 8 bases fit TRBD1. Germline lookup yields CDR1 LNHDA and CDR2 SQIVND (reference sequence). The CDR3 length is 16 residues. V dropped 5 bases and J dropped 2; count of bases not matched to a gene: 9. CDR3 region: CASSLQGVGSTDTQYF. As DNA, the CDR3 is TGTGCCAGTAGTTTACAGGGGGTCGGCTCCACAGATACGCAGTATTTT.

The chain employs TRBV9 and TRBJ2-7; 8 bases are a match to TRBD2. The germline V gene encodes CDR1 SGDLS and CDR2 YYNGEE. This CDR3 contains 13 residues. V trimming: 4 bases; J trimming: 0 bases; junction bases outside the gene matches: 0. CDR3 in DNA: TGTGCCAGCAGCAGCGGGAGCTCCTACGAGCAGTACTTC. Its translation is CASSSGSSYEQYF.

The chain joins TRBV27 to TRBJ2-1; the match to TRBD1 covers 7 bases. The germline V gene encodes CDR1 MNHEY and CDR2 SMNVEV (reference sequence). CDR3 length: 14 amino acids. The trim removed 2 bases at V and 8 bases at J, leaving 6 bases unmatched. CDR3 sequence: CASSLKGQAHEQFF. The DNA of the CDR3 is TGTGCCAGCAGTTTAAAAGGACAGGCCCATGAGCAGTTCTTC.

The J gene is TRBJ2-1, the V gene TRBV6-5, with D possibly being TRBD1 or TRBD2 (5 bases each). CDR3 length: 12 amino acids. Germline loops: CDR1 MNHEY, CDR2 SVGAGI. V lost 0 bases and J 14 bases, leaving 11 bases between the germline ends. Here the CDR3 DNA reads TGTGCCAGCAGTTACTCTATGGGACCAGAGTTCTTC. Translating gives CASSYSMGPEFF.

This sequence joins TRBV2 and TRBJ2-7; D may be TRBD1 (7 bases). In germline, CDR1 is SNHLY, CDR2 FYNNEI. CDR3 size: 16 residues. Trimming removed 5 bases from V and 0 bases from J, with 17 bases in between. This chain's CDR3 is CASSSGGLTSSYEQYF. In DNA form, the CDR3 reads TGTGCCAGCAGTTCAGGGGGGCTAACTTCCTCCTACGAGCAGTACTTC. Complete variable domain (other parts from reference TRBV2 and TRBJ2-7): EPEVTQTPSHQVTQMGQEVILRCVPISNHLYFYWYRQILGQKVEFLVSFYNNEISEKSEIFDDQFSVERPDGSNFTLKIRSTKLEDSAMYFCASSSGGLTSSYEQYFGPGTRLTVT.

In its sample, this clone was seen once. The V gene is TRBV7-8, the J gene TRBJ2-5; the D gene is possibly TRBD1 (6 bases). This CDR3 has 16 residues. Trimming shortened V by 5 bases and J by 5 bases, and 21 bases separated the two germline ends. From germline, CDR1 is SGHVS and CDR2 FQNEAQ. The CDR3 spells CASSQGEGQPRETQYF. CDR3 sequence (DNA): TGTGCCAGCAGCCAGGGAGAGGGACAACCCCGGGAGACCCAGTACTTC.

V is TRBV27 and J is TRBJ2-3, with D uncertain. CDR1 is MNHEY, CDR2 SMNVEV, per germline (reference sequence). This CDR3 contains 12 residues. The V gene lost 6 bases and the J gene lost 0 bases, with 4 bases spanning the gap. The DNA for the CDR3 is TGTGCCAGCAGACTAAGCACAGATACGCAGTATTTT. Its protein product is CASRLSTDTQYF.

The gene calls are TRBV27 and TRBJ2-1; 14 bases are a match to TRBD2. CDR3 length equals 15 residues. Losses at the gene ends were 5 bases for V and 12 bases for J; bases not matched to a gene: 9. CDR1 is MNHEY, CDR2 SMNVEV, per germline (reference sequence). The CDR3 nucleotides are TGTGCCAGCAGTGCGGGACTAGCGGGAGCCGCGGGGCAGTTCTTC. Translated: CASSAGLAGAAGQFF.

This chain connects TRBV2 to TRBJ2-1; TRBD1 might be the D (7 bases). Trimming removed 7 bases from V and 6 bases from J, with 13 bases in between. CDR3 size: 13 residues. Germline V CDR1 and CDR2: SNHLY, FYNNEI. As DNA, the CDR3 is TGTGCCAGCATGCGGGACAGACCCAATGAGCAGTTCTTC. Translated, it gives CASMRDRPNEQFF.

This clone was found once. The V gene is TRBV28, the J gene TRBJ2-1; D assignment may be TRBD1 or TRBD2 (6 bases each). V was trimmed by 4 bases and J by 9 bases, leaving 7 bases between them. This CDR3 is 11 amino acids long. CDR1 is MDHEN and CDR2 is SYDVKM in the germline V gene. CDR3 amino acids: CASSWGAEQFF. The DNA for the CDR3 is TGTGCCAGCAGTTGGGGGGCTGAGCAGTTCTTC.

The chain couples TRBV6-6 to TRBJ2-2; D remains ambiguous. The CDR3 contains 16 residues. Germline lookup yields CDR1 MNHNY and CDR2 SVGAGI (reference sequence). The ends were cut back, 2 bases at V and 0 bases at J, with 10 bases in the middle. Here the CDR3 DNA reads TGTGCCAGCAGTTACCTAGGCGGAGCGAACACCGGGGAGCTGTTTTTT. This translates into CASSYLGGANTGELFF.

The rearrangement uses TRBV7-9 and TRBJ1-2, with 7 bases matching TRBD1. The germline V gene has CDR1 SEHNR and CDR2 FQNEAQ (reference sequence). V shed 4 bases, J shed 8 bases, and the junction held 7 bases outside the gene matches. This CDR3 is built from 13 residues. CDR3 loop: CASSSGGVSGYTF. The CDR3 DNA reads TGTGCCAGCAGCTCAGGGGGGGTAAGCGGCTACACCTTC. Filled out from reference TRBV7-9 and TRBJ1-2, the complete variable domain reads DTGVSQNPRHKITKRGQNVTFRCDPISEHNRLYWYRQTLGQGPEFLTYFQNEAQLEKSRLLSDRFSAERPKGSFSTLEIQRTEQGDSAMYLCASSSGGVSGYTFGSGTRLTVV.

This clone appeared once. The gene calls are TRBV27 and TRBJ1-5; D is possibly TRBD1 (5 bases). Germline V gene sequence: CDR1 MNHEY, CDR2 SMNVEV (reference sequence). V lost 3 bases to trimming and J lost 2 bases, with 11 bases between them. This CDR3 comprises 15 residues. As DNA, the CDR3 is TGTGCCAGCAGTTTGGGGGTAAGTGGCAATCAGCCCCAGCATTTT. It codes for CASSLGVSGNQPQHF.

The chain has TRBV7-9 and TRBJ2-7; D is ambiguous. In germline, CDR1 is SEHNR, CDR2 FQNEAQ (reference sequence). There are 13 residues in the CDR3. Trimming removed 1 base at V and 6 bases at J, with 10 bases between. In DNA, the CDR3 is TGTGCCAGCAGCTTAGACGTATCCGGCGAGCAGTACTTC. This codes for CASSLDVSGEQYF.

V is TRBV5-6 and J is TRBJ2-5; no firm D call. Trimming shortened V by 4 bases and J by 5 bases, and 12 bases separated the two germline ends. CDR1 is SGHDT and CDR2 is YYEEEE in the germline V gene. The CDR3 has 13 residues. CDR3 sequence (DNA): TGTGCCAGCAGCCCCAACCCCGGGGAGACCCAGTACTTC. This sequence encodes CASSPNPGETQYF.

V gene TRBV27 combines with J gene TRBJ1-4; no reliable D call. The V gene's germline CDR1 is MNHEY and CDR2 SMNVEV (reference sequence). CDR3 length: 16 amino acids. Trimming shortened V by 2 bases and J by 0 bases, and 10 bases separated the two germline ends. CDR3 loop: CASSLGSLATNEKLFF. In DNA, the CDR3 is TGTGCCAGCAGTTTAGGTTCCTTAGCAACTAATGAAAAACTGTTTTTT.

The chain employs TRBV28 and TRBJ2-1; D possibly corresponds to TRBD2 (6 bases). Germline V CDR1 and CDR2: MDHEN, SYDVKM. The CDR3 spans 13 residues. V was trimmed by 6 bases and J by 4 bases, leaving 10 bases between them. The CDR3 DNA is TGTGCCAGCAGCCCGGGGGTGTACAATGAGCAGTTCTTC. Translation gives CASSPGVYNEQFF.

The V and J genes are TRBV28 and TRBJ2-7; TRBD2 aligns across 12 bases. Germline CDR1 and CDR2: MDHEN and SYDVKM. V trimming: 6 bases; J trimming: 7 bases; junction bases outside the gene matches: 10. This CDR3 is 15 amino acids long. The chain's CDR3 is CASRLLAGGPGEQYF. CDR3 sequence (DNA): TGTGCCAGCAGGCTTCTAGCGGGAGGGCCAGGTGAGCAGTACTTC.

The rearrangement links TRBV13 to TRBJ2-7; a weak D match, TRBD2 (6 bases). V was shortened by 3 bases and J by 5 bases, with 14 bases between the two germline ends. Germline loops: CDR1 PRHDT, CDR2 FYEKMQ (reference sequence). The CDR3 covers 14 residues. CDR3 DNA: TGTGCCAGCAGCTTTCCGGGGGTGTATGACGAGCAGTACTTC. This encodes CASSFPGVYDEQYF.

V is TRBV10-1 and J is TRBJ2-1; D call uncertain. This CDR3 is 11 amino acids long. With 7 bases removed from V and 6 bases from J, the gap between germline ends came to 7 bases. Germline V gene data show CDR1 as WNHNN and CDR2 as SYGVQD (reference sequence). CDR3 DNA: TGCGCCAGCACGCCGCGCAATGAGCAGTTCTTC. This encodes CASTPRNEQFF.

V is TRBV28 and J is TRBJ2-7, with TRBD2 matching 12 bases. Germline V CDR1 and CDR2: MDHEN, SYDVKM. V was clipped by 7 bases and J by 5 bases; unmatched bases: 15. This CDR3 has 17 residues. The CDR3 sequence is CASIPSGRDPPMDEQYF. In DNA form, the CDR3 reads TGTGCCAGCATCCCTAGCGGGAGGGACCCACCTATGGACGAGCAGTACTTC.

V and J are TRBV27 and TRBJ1-2, with a possible D match to TRBD1 (5 bases). CDR1 is MNHEY and CDR2 is SMNVEV in the germline V gene (reference sequence). This CDR3 is built from 13 residues. The ends were cut back, 6 bases at V and 3 bases at J, with 11 bases in the middle. CDR3: CASSPGRHYGYTF. DNA of the CDR3: TGTGCCAGCAGCCCGGGACGCCACTATGGCTACACCTTC.

The chain uses TRBV4-1 and TRBJ2-7; D possibly corresponds to TRBD1 (6 bases). This CDR3 has 16 amino acids. Germline V gene lookup returns CDR1 MGHRA and CDR2 YSYEKL. V was pared by 4 bases and J by 2 bases, with 18 bases between. The DNA of the CDR3 is TGCGCCAGCAGCCCGAAAGTTGGGACACCAGCCTACGAGCAGTACTTC. Encoded protein: CASSPKVGTPAYEQYF.

The gene calls are TRBV15 and TRBJ2-5, with TRBD2 as a possible D gene (6 bases). The closer fit of TRBJ2-7 to the DNA end suggests the J call may be wrong. The CDR3 spans 13 residues. Germline V CDR1 and CDR2: LNHNV, YYDKDF (reference sequence). DNA of the CDR3: TGTGCCACATCGCCGGGACTTCAGTACGAGCAGTACTTC. As protein: CATSPGLQYEQYF.